These 19 T cell receptor beta chains came from one sample sequenced in a study of blood T cell repertoires in COVID-19. Assay: immunoSEQ multiplex PCR; the TCRdb copy retains only in-frame clones and omits some. The sample includes under 130,000 clones, roughly 90% of them seen just once. Sequences were obtained from peripheral blood. The receptors originated from a human donor in a cohort sampled during active COVID-19.

The chain is built from TRBV27 and TRBJ1-5; TRBD1 aligns across 8 bases. The CDR3 is 17 amino acids. Germline values: CDR1 MNHEY, CDR2 SMNVEV (reference sequence). V dropped 3 bases and J dropped 6; count of bases not matched to a gene: 13. The DNA for the CDR3 is TGTGCCAGCAGTTTGAACGTTGACAGGGGAGGAGTTCAGCCCCAGCATTTT. Residues: CASSLNVDRGGVQPQHF.

This rearrangement joins TRBV3-1 (or the pseudogene TRBV3-2) to TRBJ1-3, with 7 positions matching TRBD1. The germline V gene encodes CDR1 LGHDT and CDR2 YNNKEL (reference sequence). Trimming removed 5 bases from V and 2 bases from J; junction bases left unmatched: 9. There are 16 residues in the CDR3. DNA of the CDR3: TGTGCCAGCAGCTCCCACAGGGGTCAGGCTGGAAACACCATATATTTT. The encoded protein is CASSSHRGQAGNTIYF.

The chain carries TRBV2 and TRBJ2-5, with a possible D match to TRBD1 (6 bases). Germline loops: CDR1 SNHLY, CDR2 FYNNEI. V was cut by 9 bases and J by 5 bases, with 13 bases left in between. The CDR3 is made up of 12 amino acids. CDR3 nucleotide sequence: TGTGCCAGTGGACAGAATGGGGAGACCCAGTACTTC. This translates into CASGQNGETQYF.

This chain connects TRBV5-1 to TRBJ2-2; 7 bases match TRBD1. The CDR3 is 15 amino acids. Germline lookup yields CDR1 SGHRS and CDR2 YFSETQ. Trimming at V came to 2 bases and at J to 3 bases, leaving 4 bases not matched to a gene. This CDR3 reads CASSLGDRDTGELFF. For the CDR3, the DNA is TGCGCCAGCAGCTTAGGAGACAGGGACACCGGGGAGCTGTTTTTT.

This clone was detected a few times. The chain carries TRBV28 and TRBJ2-1; D uncertain. V was shortened by 3 bases and J by 10 bases, with 7 bases between the two germline ends. Per germline, CDR1 MDHEN and CDR2 SYDVKM. CDR3 length: 11 residues. The DNA for the CDR3 is TGTGCCAGCAGTTTTGGCATCGAGCAGTTCTTC. Translating gives CASSFGIEQFF.

The V call is TRBV28, the J call TRBJ1-5, with D possibly matching TRBD1 (5 bases). The CDR3 sequence is 16 residues long. Trimming stripped 5 bases from V and 7 bases from J, with 21 bases between. Germline V lookup: CDR1 MDHEN, CDR2 SYDVKM. CDR3 nucleotides: TGTGCCAGCAGTGCCCCCCCAGGGATGACGAACCAGCCCCAGCATTTT. Its translation: CASSAPPGMTNQPQHF. The entire variable domain, with the rest obtained from reference TRBV28 and TRBJ1-5, is as follows: DVKVTQSSRYLVKRTGEKVFLECVQDMDHENMFWYRQDPGLGLRLIYFSYDVKMKEKGDIPEGYSVSREKKERFSLILESASTNQTSMYLCASSAPPGMTNQPQHFGDGTRLSIL.

The chain carries TRBV21-1 and TRBJ2-5; the table's D call TRBD1 went unverified against the DNA. TRBV21-1 counts as a pseudogene. The CDR3 totals 16 residues. The CDR3 DNA sequence: TGTGCCAGCAGCACCAGGGGACAGGGATTCGAAGAGACCCAGTACTTC. This translates into CASSTRGQGFEETQYF.

The chain is built from TRBV5-1 and TRBJ1-2; D call uncertain. The CDR3 runs 12 residues. CDR1 is SGHRS and CDR2 is YFSETQ in the germline V gene. The CDR3 protein is CPTRRTIRGYTF. CDR3 bases: TGCCCTACTAGGCGGACTATTCGAGGCTACACCTTC.

V usage is TRBV3-1 (or the pseudogene TRBV3-2) and J usage is TRBJ2-7; 7 bases fit TRBD1. Germline V gene lookup returns CDR1 LGHDT and CDR2 YNNKEL (reference sequence). The CDR3 covers 15 residues. Unmatched junction bases numbered 12, after V lost 4 bases and J lost 6 bases. The CDR3 loop reads CASSPPTGVGVEQYF. The CDR3 nucleotides read TGTGCCAGCAGCCCACCCACAGGGGTCGGTGTCGAGCAGTACTTC.

The rearrangement links TRBV3-1 (or the pseudogene TRBV3-2) to TRBJ1-1; D call uncertain. CDR1 LGHDT and CDR2 YNNKEL come from the germline V gene (reference sequence). Trimming left V 1 base short and J 1 base short, with 7 bases between. The CDR3 totals 14 residues. Written as DNA, the CDR3 is TGTGCCAGCAGCCAAGTGGGAGGGAACACTGAAGCTTTCTTT. Translation: CASSQVGGNTEAFF.

The rearrangement joins TRBV4-2 to TRBJ1-4; 10 nucleotides align to TRBD1. Per germline, CDR1 LGHNA and CDR2 YNFKEQ. The ends lost 1 base at V and 8 bases at J; junction bases unmatched: 1. CDR3 length: 14 residues. CDR3 nucleotide sequence: TGTGCCAGCAGCCAAGGGACAGGGGGGGAAAAACTGTTTTTT. It encodes CASSQGTGGEKLFF.

This chain joins TRBV11-2 and TRBJ2-7, with 9 bases that match TRBD2. Germline loops: CDR1 SGHAT, CDR2 FQNNGV. The trim removed 0 bases at V and 4 bases at J, leaving 1 base unmatched. This CDR3 contains 14 residues. The DNA of the CDR3 is TGTGCCAGCAGCTTAGATAGCGGGAGTTACGAGCAGTACTTC. Its translation is CASSLDSGSYEQYF.

The genes are TRBV20-1 and TRBJ1-2; TRBD1 might be the D (5 bases). Looked up from germline, CDR1 is DFQATT and CDR2 is SNEGSKA (reference sequence). The V end lost 3 bases, the J end lost 7 bases, and 9 bases lay between the germline ends. This CDR3 is 11 amino acids long. The CDR3 DNA reads as TGCAGTGCTAGGACAGATCTTGGCTACACCTTC. This sequence encodes CSARTDLGYTF.

This chain connects TRBV19 to TRBJ2-5; D is undetermined. The CDR3 covers 15 residues. Between the trimmed V and J ends, which lost 3 bases and 2 bases, there was a span of 13 bases. Germline CDR1 is LNHDA and CDR2 is SQIVND (reference sequence). In nucleotides, the CDR3 is TGTGCCAGTAGTATTCTTCGGCTAGGTCAAGAGACCCAGTACTTC. Encoded protein: CASSILRLGQETQYF.

This sequence joins TRBV3-1 (or the pseudogene TRBV3-2) and TRBJ2-2; the match to TRBD2 covers 9 bases. The germline CDR1 and CDR2 sequences are LGHDT and YNNKEL (reference sequence). This CDR3 is built from 17 residues. V lost 0 bases to trimming and J lost 6 bases; unmatched junction nucleotides: 8. CDR3 coding DNA: TGTGCCAGCAGCCAAGAACTCCAGCGGGAGGATTCCGGGGAGCTGTTTTTT. Translated: CASSQELQREDSGELFF.

The rearrangement links TRBV28 to TRBJ2-7; weak D call: TRBD1 (6 bases). The germline V and J ends were trimmed by 2 bases and 1 base, with 12 bases remaining between them. The CDR3 has 15 residues. CDR1 and CDR2 (germline): MDHEN, SYDVKM. The CDR3 DNA reads as TGTGCCAGCAGTTTAGCCACAGGGTTGTCCTACGAGCAGTACTTC. This encodes CASSLATGLSYEQYF.

The gene calls are TRBV7-2 and TRBJ2-3, with 11 bases fitting TRBD2. This CDR3 comprises 16 residues. The germline V gene has CDR1 SGHTA and CDR2 FQGNSA. The V segment lost 5 bases and the J segment 0 bases; nucleotides outside the gene matches: 4. The CDR3 bases are TGTGCCAGCAGCAAGACTAGCGGGGCTAGCACAGATACGCAGTATTTT. Protein sequence: CASSKTSGASTDTQYF.

The chain combines TRBV13 with TRBJ2-1; 13 bases are shared with TRBD2. Per germline, CDR1 PRHDT and CDR2 FYEKMQ (reference sequence). With V trimmed by 5 bases and J by 5 bases, 3 bases remained unmatched. CDR3 length equals 15 residues. This chain's CDR3 is CASSGTSGADNEQFF. The CDR3 region has the DNA TGTGCCAGCAGCGGGACTAGCGGGGCGGACAATGAGCAGTTCTTC.

The rearrangement links TRBV7-2 to TRBJ1-1; D gene unclear. V lost 5 bases and J lost 1, with 11 bases in between. Germline V lookup: CDR1 SGHTA, CDR2 FQGNSA. The CDR3 is 14 amino acids. The CDR3 DNA reads TGTGCCAGCAGCGCGGGCTTAACGAACACTGAAGCTTTCTTT. Translation gives CASSAGLTNTEAFF.